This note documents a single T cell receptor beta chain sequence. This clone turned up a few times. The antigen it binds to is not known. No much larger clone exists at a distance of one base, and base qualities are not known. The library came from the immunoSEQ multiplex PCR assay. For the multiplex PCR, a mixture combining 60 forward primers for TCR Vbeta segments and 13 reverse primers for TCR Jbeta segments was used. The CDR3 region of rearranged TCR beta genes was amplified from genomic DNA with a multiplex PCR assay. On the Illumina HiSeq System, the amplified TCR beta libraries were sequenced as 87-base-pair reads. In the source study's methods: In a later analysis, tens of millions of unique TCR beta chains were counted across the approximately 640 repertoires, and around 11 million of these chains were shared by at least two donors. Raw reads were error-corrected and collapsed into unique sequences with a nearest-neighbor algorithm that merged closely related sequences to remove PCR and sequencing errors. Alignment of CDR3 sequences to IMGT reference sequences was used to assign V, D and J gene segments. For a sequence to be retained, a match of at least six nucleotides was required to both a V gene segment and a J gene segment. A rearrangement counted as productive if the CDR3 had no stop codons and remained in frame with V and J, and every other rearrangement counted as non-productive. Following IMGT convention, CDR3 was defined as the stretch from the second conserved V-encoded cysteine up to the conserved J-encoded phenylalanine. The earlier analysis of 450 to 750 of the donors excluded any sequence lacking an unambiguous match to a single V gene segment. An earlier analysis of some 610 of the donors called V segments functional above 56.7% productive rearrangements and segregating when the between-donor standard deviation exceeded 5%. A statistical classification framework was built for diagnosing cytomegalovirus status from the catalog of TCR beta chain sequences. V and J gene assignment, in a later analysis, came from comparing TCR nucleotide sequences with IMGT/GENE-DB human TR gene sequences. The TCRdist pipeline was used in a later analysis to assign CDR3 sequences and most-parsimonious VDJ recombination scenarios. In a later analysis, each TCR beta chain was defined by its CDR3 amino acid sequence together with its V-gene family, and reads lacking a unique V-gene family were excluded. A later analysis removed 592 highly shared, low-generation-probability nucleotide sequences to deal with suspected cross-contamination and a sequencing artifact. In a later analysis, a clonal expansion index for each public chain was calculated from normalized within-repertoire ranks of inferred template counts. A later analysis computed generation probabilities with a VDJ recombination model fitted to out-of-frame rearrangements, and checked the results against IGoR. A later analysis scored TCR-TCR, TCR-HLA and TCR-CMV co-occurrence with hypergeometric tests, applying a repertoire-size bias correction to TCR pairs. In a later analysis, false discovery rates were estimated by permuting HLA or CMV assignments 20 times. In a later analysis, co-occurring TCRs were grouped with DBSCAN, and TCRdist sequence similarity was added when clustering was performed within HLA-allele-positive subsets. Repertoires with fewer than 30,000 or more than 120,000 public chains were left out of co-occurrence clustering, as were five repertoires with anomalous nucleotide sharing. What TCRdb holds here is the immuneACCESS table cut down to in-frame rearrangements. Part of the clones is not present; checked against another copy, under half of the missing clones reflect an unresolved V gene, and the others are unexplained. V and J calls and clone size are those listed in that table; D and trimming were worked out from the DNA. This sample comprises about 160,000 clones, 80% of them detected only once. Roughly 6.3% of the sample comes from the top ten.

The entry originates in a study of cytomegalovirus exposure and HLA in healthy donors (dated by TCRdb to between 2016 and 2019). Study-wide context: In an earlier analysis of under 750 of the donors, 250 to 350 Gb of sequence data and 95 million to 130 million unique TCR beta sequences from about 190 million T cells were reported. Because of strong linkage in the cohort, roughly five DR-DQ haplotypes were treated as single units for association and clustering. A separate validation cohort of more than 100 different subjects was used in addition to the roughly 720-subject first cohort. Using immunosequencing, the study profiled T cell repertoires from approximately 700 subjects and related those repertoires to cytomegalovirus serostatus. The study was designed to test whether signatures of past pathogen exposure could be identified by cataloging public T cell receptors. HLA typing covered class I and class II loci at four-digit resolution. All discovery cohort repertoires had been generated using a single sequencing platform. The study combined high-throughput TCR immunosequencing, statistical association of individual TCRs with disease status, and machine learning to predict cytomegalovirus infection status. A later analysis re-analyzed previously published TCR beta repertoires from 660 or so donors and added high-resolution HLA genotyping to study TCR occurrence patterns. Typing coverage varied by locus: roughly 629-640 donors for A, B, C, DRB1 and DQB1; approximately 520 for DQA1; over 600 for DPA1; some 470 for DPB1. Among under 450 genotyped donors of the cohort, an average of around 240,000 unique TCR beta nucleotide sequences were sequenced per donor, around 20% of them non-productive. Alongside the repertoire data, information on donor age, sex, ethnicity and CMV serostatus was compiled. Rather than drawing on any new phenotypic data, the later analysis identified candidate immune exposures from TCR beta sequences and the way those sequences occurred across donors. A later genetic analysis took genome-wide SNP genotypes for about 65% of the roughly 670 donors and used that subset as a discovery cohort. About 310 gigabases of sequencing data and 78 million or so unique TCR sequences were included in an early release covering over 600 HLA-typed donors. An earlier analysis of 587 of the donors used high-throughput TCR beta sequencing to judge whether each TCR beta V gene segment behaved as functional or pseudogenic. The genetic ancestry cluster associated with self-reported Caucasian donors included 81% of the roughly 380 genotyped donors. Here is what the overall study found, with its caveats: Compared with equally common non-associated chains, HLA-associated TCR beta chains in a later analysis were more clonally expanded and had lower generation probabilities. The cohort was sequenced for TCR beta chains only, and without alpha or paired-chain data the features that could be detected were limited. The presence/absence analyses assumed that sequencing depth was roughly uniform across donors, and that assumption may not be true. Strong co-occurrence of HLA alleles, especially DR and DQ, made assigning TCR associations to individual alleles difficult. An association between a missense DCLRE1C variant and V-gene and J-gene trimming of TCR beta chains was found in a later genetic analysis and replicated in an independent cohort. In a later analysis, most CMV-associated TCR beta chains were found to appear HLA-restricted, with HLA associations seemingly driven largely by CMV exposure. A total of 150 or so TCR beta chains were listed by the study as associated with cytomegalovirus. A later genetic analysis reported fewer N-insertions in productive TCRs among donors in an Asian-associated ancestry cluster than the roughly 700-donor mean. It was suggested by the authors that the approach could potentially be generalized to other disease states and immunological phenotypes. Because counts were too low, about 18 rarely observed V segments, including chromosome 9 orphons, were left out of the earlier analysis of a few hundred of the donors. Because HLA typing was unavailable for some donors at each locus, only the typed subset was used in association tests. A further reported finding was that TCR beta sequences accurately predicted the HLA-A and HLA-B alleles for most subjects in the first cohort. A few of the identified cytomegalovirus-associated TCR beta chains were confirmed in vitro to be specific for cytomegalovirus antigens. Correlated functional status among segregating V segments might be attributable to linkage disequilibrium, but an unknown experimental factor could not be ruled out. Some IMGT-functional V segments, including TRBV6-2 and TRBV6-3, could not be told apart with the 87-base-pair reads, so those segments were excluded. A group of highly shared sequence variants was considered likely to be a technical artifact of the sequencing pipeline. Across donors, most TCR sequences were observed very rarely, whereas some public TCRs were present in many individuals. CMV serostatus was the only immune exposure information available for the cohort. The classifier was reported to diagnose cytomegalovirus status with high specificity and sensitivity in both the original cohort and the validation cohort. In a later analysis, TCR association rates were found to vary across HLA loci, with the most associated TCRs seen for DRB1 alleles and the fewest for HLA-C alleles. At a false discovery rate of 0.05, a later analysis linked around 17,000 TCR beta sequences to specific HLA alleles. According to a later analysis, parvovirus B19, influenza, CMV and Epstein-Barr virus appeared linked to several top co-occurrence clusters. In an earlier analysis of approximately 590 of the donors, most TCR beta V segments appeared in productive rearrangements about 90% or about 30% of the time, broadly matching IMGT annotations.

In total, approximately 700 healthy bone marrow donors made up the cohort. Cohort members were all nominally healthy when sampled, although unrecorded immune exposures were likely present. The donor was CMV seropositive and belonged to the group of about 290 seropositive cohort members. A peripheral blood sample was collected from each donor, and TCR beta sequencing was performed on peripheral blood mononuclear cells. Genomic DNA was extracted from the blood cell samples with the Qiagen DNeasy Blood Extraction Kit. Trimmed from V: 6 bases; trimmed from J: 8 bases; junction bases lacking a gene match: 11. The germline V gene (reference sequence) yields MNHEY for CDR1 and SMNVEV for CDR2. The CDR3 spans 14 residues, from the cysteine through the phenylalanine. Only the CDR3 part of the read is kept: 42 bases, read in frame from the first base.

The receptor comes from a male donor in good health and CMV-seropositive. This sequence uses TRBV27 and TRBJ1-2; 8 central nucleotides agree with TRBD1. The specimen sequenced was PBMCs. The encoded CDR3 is CASSKGQGGSGYTF. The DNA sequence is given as TGTGCCAGCAGCAAAGGACAGGGCGGGAGCGGCTACACCTTC.